This T cell receptor beta chain was found in a study of shared clonotypes between healthy human individuals (dated by TCRdb to about 2020). Background for the entire study: Three men and two women, aged 18 to 49 years, made up the cohort. Blood TCR repertoires of five healthy adults were deeply sequenced to estimate repertoire size and the extent of clonotype sharing between individuals. Libraries were prepared and TCR repertoires were sequenced by different laboratories using diverse techniques, in order to increase sequencing depth and limit assay-specific biases. Per donor, leukapheresis produced somewhere between about 0.9 and 9 billion PBMCs. The investigation overall reported the following: The small number of donors limited the genetic and exposure-history diversity represented. Based on pairwise subsampling, the degree of clonotype sharing among donors was expected to be affected by sequencing depth. Sampling was restricted to blood, and TCR repertoires in tissue are likely to differ from TCR repertoires in blood.

V is cut by 3 bases and J by 4 bases, and the space between the germline ends is 5 bases. CDR3 length: 13 amino acids, cysteine to phenylalanine. Just CDR3 DNA is preserved here, 39 bases in frame from base 1. The germline V gene yields SGHRS for CDR1 and YFSETQ for CDR2. A remark on this clone: Its target antigen remains unknown. One base away there is no much larger clone; base qualities are not given.

Using the deep immunoSEQ assay, TCR CDR3 regions were amplified from genomic DNA by multiplex PCR. For each cell subset, the extracted genomic DNA was distributed evenly across all wells of several immunoSEQ 96-well plates, and each plate served as one replicate. For unsorted PBMC, about 300 ng genomic DNA, equal to around 30,000 T cell genomes, was loaded into each replicate PCR. Unsorted PBMC genomic DNA was sequenced across ten immunoSEQ deep assay plates. Purified libraries were quantified with a Qubit 3.0 fluorometer, sized on a Bioanalyzer 2100, and re-quantified with the KAPA Library Quantification kit. A separate single-read 150-cycle Illumina NextSeq 550 flow cell was used to sequence each immunoSEQ 96-well plate. Per the authors' processing: Because the immunoSEQ output included only junctional sequences and no quality scores, the filtering could not be the same as the filtering used for full-length reads. Sequences were annotated with PyIR, a Python wrapper for IgBLAST v1.9, and V/J genes and CDR3 were assigned using IMGT germline references. Reads were removed for weak V/J assignments (E-value above 1e-6), missing CDR3, stop codons, out-of-frame junctions, or ambiguous translated residues. V3J clonotypes were defined by identical inferred V gene, J gene, and CDR3 amino acid sequence. Percentage overlap between repertoires was computed as shared unique clonotypes divided by the size of the smaller repertoire. Three approaches were used to assess repertoire richness: RTK rarefaction, the Chao1 estimator, and Recon v2.1 estimates of unobserved clonotypes. TCRdb took over this immuneACCESS table, retaining in-frame rearrangements with V and J assigned. Such tables are incomplete; in checked studies, under half of the missing clones stem from an unresolved V gene, and the remainder is unexplained. V and J calls and clone size are as listed in that table; D and trimming were resolved from the DNA. Present in this sample are hundreds of thousands of clones, around three quarters of which were seen just once. The ten biggest clones cover 9.5% to 15% of the sample.

The donors were healthy, HIV-negative adults who had no recently reported acute infections or vaccinations. Every donor was a Caucasian adult living in Nashville, Tennessee, USA. For unsorted samples, tens of millions of PBMCs were counted and genomic DNA was extracted with the QIAamp DNA Blood Mini kit. Blood was obtained by leukapheresis, after which PBMCs were separated by Ficoll-Histopaque density gradient centrifugation and cryopreserved in liquid nitrogen vapor phase. The clonotype was recovered from a woman aged 40 to 49 in good health. Some clones in this sample may be carry-over from other donors' samples. The sample was PBMCs. The sequence joins TRBV5-1 to TRBJ1-6, with the D gene too uncertain to name. The CDR3 loop reads CASSSRYNSPLHF. The nucleotide sequence is TGCGCCAGCAGCTCGAGATATAATTCACCCCTCCACTTT.